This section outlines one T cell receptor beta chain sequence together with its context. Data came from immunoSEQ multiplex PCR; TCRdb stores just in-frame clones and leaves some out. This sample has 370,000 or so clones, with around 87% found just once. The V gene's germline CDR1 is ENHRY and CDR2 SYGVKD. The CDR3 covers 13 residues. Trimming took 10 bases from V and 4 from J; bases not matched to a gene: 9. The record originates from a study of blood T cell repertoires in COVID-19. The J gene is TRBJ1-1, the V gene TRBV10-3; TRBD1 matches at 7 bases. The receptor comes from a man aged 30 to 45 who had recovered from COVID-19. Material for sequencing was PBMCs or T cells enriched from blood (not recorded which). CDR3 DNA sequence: TGTGCCAGTCAGGGGGAAGTGCTCACTGAAGCTTTCTTT. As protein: CASQGEVLTEAFF.